Reported below is one TCR beta chain. The CDR3 totals 13 residues. Trimming at V came to 7 bases and at J to 4 bases, leaving 4 bases not matched to a gene. From germline, CDR1 is LNHNV and CDR2 YYDKDF (reference sequence). The data were obtained in a study of T cell repertoires in cytomegalovirus infection. For the study at large: It can be stated that public TCR beta signatures indicated CMV infection as well as a matching HLA type.

TCRdb re-called the reads with MiXCR, one entry per CDR3 protein. The sample gives about 490,000 distinct CDR3 sequences, 26% of which show up once; about 13% is in the top ten. The rearrangement links TRBV15 to TRBJ1-2, with 9 bases aligning to TRBD1. Material: PBMCs. This clonotype was obtained from a human donor in good health (CMV status not recorded). Some clones in this sample may be carry-over from other donors' samples. The CDR3 here is CATKQGASYGYTF. CDR3 DNA: TGTGCCACCAAACAGGGGGCCAGCTATGGCTACACCTTC.